This TCR beta chain was documented in a study of shared clonotypes between healthy human individuals. Sequencing was performed with immunoSEQ multiplex PCR; in TCRdb, only in-frame clones are kept and a portion is missing. The repertoire consists of approximately 110,000 clones, with 67% occurring once and the leading ten covering approximately 24%. This CDR3 region has 11 residues. The germline gives CDR1 SGHRS, CDR2 YFSETQ. The V end lost 2 bases, the J end lost 7 bases, and 4 bases lay between the germline ends. Concerning this clone itself: What it binds is not known.

Study-wide results and limits: Naive subsets typically showed greater estimated richness than memory subsets.

Study donors comprised healthy, HIV-negative adults devoid of recent acute infection or vaccination. Those who donated, Caucasian adults without exception, all lived in Nashville, Tennessee. The CD8 memory sample joined CD45RO+ cells and CCR7-negative CD45RA+ cells. The sequence derives from a woman in her 30s in good health. Source material: memory CD8+ T cells sorted from blood. This sample's subset: CD45RO+ cells pooled with CCR7-negative TemRA cells. The gene calls are TRBV5-1 and TRBJ2-1; D ambiguous. The CDR3 nucleotides are TGCGCCAGCAGCTTTATAAATGAGCAGTTCTTC. Protein product: CASSFINEQFF.